These 24 T cell receptor beta chains share one sample of origin, sequenced in a study of shared clonotypes between healthy human individuals. The data were produced by immunoSEQ multiplex PCR, yet TCRdb's version contains in-frame clones alone and is incomplete. The table shows under 1,100,000 clones, with under 80% occurring only once. Sample: memory CD4+ T cells sorted from blood. Stated subset: CD45RA-negative fraction. The receptors here all came from a man aged 18 to 35 in good health.

V usage is TRBV6-5 and J usage is TRBJ1-2; TRBD1 agrees at 7 bases. The trim removed 6 bases at V and 8 bases at J, leaving 9 bases unmatched. The germline V gene has CDR1 MNHEY and CDR2 SVGAGI. The CDR3 has 13 residues. The CDR3, as DNA: TGTGCCAGCAGCATACAGGGGACGGGCGGCTACACCTTC. Amino acid sequence: CASSIQGTGGYTF.

V and J are TRBV7-6 and TRBJ2-2; D is possibly TRBD2 (6 bases). V was pared by 2 bases and J by 0 bases, with 13 bases between. Germline CDR1 and CDR2: SGHVS and FNYEAQ. The CDR3 contains 17 residues. The CDR3 region is CASSLPGTASNTGELFF. The CDR3, as DNA: TGTGCCAGCAGCTTACCTGGGACTGCCTCGAACACCGGGGAGCTGTTTTTT.

The sample holds one count of this clone. The chain has TRBV6-5 and TRBJ1-4; D is undetermined. V was clipped by 6 bases and J by 8 bases, with 10 bases between them. Per germline, CDR1 MNHEY and CDR2 SVGAGI. CDR3 size: 12 residues. The CDR3 bases are TGTGCCAGCAGCCTCACCGGGGAAAAACTGTTTTTT. Protein: CASSLTGEKLFF.

This clone has only one observation. V is TRBV7-2 and J is TRBJ2-7; D is possibly TRBD1 (5 bases). The germline CDR1 and CDR2 sequences are SGHTA and FQGNSA. CDR3 length: 14 amino acids. V shed 1 base and J shed 3 bases, with 10 bases lying between them. CDR3 sequence: CASSLDAGRYEQYF. DNA for the CDR3: TGTGCCAGCAGCTTAGACGCAGGGCGCTACGAGCAGTACTTC.

With respect to this clone: Distinct nucleotide sequences in the sample also encode this CDR3. The chain employs TRBV7-9 and TRBJ2-1, with TRBD2 identical over 11 bases. Germline lookup yields CDR1 SEHNR and CDR2 FQNEAQ (reference sequence). The CDR3 sequence is 15 residues long. V lost 5 bases to trimming and J lost 4 bases; unmatched junction nucleotides: 4. CDR3 in DNA: TGTGCCAGCAGCCCCGGGACTAGCGGTTACAATGAGCAGTTCTTC. This encodes CASSPGTSGYNEQFF.

The rearrangement joins TRBV5-6 to TRBJ2-3; D tentatively reads TRBD1 or TRBD2 (6 bases each). CDR3 length: 16 amino acids. V lost 4 bases to trimming and J lost 4 bases, with 19 bases between them. CDR1 and CDR2 (germline): SGHDT, YYEEEE. DNA for the CDR3: TGTGCCAGCAGCCGTGGAACGGGGGCGCCCCCAGATACGCAGTATTTT. This translates into CASSRGTGAPPDTQYF.

This clone was seen more than once but under ten times. The chain employs TRBV29-1 and TRBJ2-7; weak D call: TRBD1 (6 bases). This CDR3 spans 13 amino acids. V was cut by 3 bases and J by 1 base, with 10 bases left in between. Germline V lookup: CDR1 SQVTM, CDR2 ANQGSEA. In nucleotides, the CDR3 is TGCAGCGTTGACAGGGGTGAATCCTACGAGCAGTACTTC. The encoded protein is CSVDRGESYEQYF.

The chain joins TRBV11-2 to TRBJ2-7, with TRBD1 matching over 12 bases. CDR1 and CDR2 (germline): SGHAT, FQNNGV. V shed 2 bases, J shed 6 bases, and the junction held 8 bases outside the gene matches. The CDR3 covers 16 residues. CDR3 in DNA: TGTGCCAGCAGCTTAACCGGGACAGGGGGCTTAAGCGAGCAGTACTTC. Translation gives CASSLTGTGGLSEQYF.

The J gene is TRBJ1-2, the V gene TRBV5-1, with unresolved D. Trimming took 0 bases from V and 3 from J, leaving 9 bases between them. The CDR3 is 14 residues long. The germline CDR1 and CDR2 sequences are SGHRS and YFSETQ. CDR3 amino acids: CASSLAPADYGYTF. CDR3 nucleotides: TGCGCCAGCAGCTTGGCCCCAGCCGACTATGGCTACACCTTC.

This clone was counted a single time. At one end the junction does not follow the germline gene, possibly because of a read error. At the DNA level, this CDR3 is encoded by other sequences in the same sample as well. Here the CDR3 DNA reads TGCGCCAGCAGCCAAGGGTCGGGATTGGGTGAGCAGTTCTTC. It specifies CASSQGSGLGEQFF. This sequence joins TRBV7-2 and TRBJ2-1; maybe TRBD2 (5 bases). This CDR3 has 14 amino acids. The germline V gene has CDR1 SGHTA and CDR2 FQGNSA.

The J gene is TRBJ2-1, the V gene TRBV7-9; D is possibly TRBD2 (6 bases). The CDR3 loop spans 15 amino acids. V was trimmed by 1 base and J by 4 bases, leaving 11 bases between them. Germline-derived CDR1 and CDR2 are SEHNR and FQNEAQ (reference sequence). The CDR3 reads CASSLDGGRYNEQFF. Here the CDR3 DNA reads TGTGCCAGCAGCTTAGATGGAGGGCGTTACAATGAGCAGTTCTTC.

This clone was seen a few times. Additional DNA sequences in this sample encode the identical CDR3. The J gene is TRBJ1-2, the V gene TRBV6-1; TRBD1 might be the D (6 bases). Germline CDR1 is MNHNS and CDR2 is SASEGT. The CDR3 runs 13 residues. Trimming removed 0 bases from V and 4 bases from J, with 6 bases in between. The chain's CDR3 is CASSEAGGYGYTF. The CDR3 DNA reads as TGTGCCAGCAGTGAAGCAGGGGGCTATGGCTACACCTTC.

A single count supports this clone. The chain has TRBV5-4 and TRBJ2-5; 12 nucleotides agree with TRBD2. The CDR3 is 17 residues long. Germline CDR1 is SGHNT and CDR2 is YYREEE (reference sequence). J was trimmed by 1 base and V by 0 bases; bases with no gene match: 4. The CDR3 region is CASSLVGTSGFQETQYF. CDR3 bases: TGTGCCAGCAGCTTGGTCGGGACTAGCGGGTTCCAAGAGACCCAGTACTTC.

A few counts support this clone. The chain joins TRBV5-1 to TRBJ2-6, with D possibly being TRBD2 (5 bases). Trimming removed 0 bases at V and 0 bases at J, with 7 bases between. CDR1 and CDR2 (germline): SGHRS, YFSETQ. The CDR3 is 16 amino acids. The CDR3 DNA follows: TGCGCCAGCAGCTTGGGAGGGAACTCTGGGGCCAACGTCCTGACTTTC. This sequence encodes CASSLGGNSGANVLTF.

CDR3 loop: CASSRTSGGSSYNEQFF. The CDR3 coding sequence is TGTGCCAGCAGCCGGACTAGCGGGGGAAGCTCCTACAATGAGCAGTTCTTC. The genes are TRBV9 and TRBJ2-1; the match to TRBD2 covers 13 bases. CDR1 SGDLS and CDR2 YYNGEE come from the germline V gene. The CDR3 length is 17 residues. V gave up 4 bases and J gave up 0 bases; unmatched junction bases: 4.

The CDR3 protein is CASGPDRRELFF. The CDR3 DNA reads as TGTGCTAGTGGTCCCGATCGGAGGGAGCTGTTTTTT. The V gene is TRBV12-5, the J gene TRBJ2-2; D is unresolved. V dropped 5 bases and J dropped 9 bases, with 10 bases sitting between them. The CDR3 sequence is 12 residues long. Germline V gene sequence: CDR1 LGHNT, CDR2 FRNRAP.

The V call is TRBV9, the J call TRBJ2-4; D is uncertain. V lost 4 bases and J lost 0, with 26 bases in between. Per the germline V gene, CDR1 is SGDLS and CDR2 is YYNGEE. CDR3 size: 20 residues. The CDR3 loop is CASSPHLLQVGVGAKNIQYF. DNA of the CDR3: TGTGCCAGCAGCCCCCATCTTCTTCAAGTTGGCGTCGGAGCCAAAAACATTCAGTACTTC. The whole variable domain, remainder taken from reference TRBV9 and TRBJ2-4, is DSGVTQTPKHLITATGQRVTLRCSPRSGDLSVYWYQQSLDQGLQFLIQYYNGEERAKGNILERFSAQQFPDLHSELNLSSLELGDSALYFCASSPHLLQVGVGAKNIQYFGAGTRLSVL.

This clone was seen more than once but under ten times. The gene calls are TRBV27 and TRBJ2-7; D tentatively fits TRBD1 or TRBD2 (6 bases each). Germline V gene data show CDR1 as MNHEY and CDR2 as SMNVEV (reference sequence). V lost 5 bases and J 0 bases, leaving 14 bases between the germline ends. CDR3 size: 15 residues. The CDR3, as DNA: TGTGCCAGCAGTGGAGGGGGGTCTCCCTCCTACGAGCAGTACTTC. Amino acid sequence: CASSGGGSPSYEQYF.

The chain carries TRBV29-1 and TRBJ2-3; D may be TRBD2 (7 bases). The germline V gene has CDR1 SQVTM and CDR2 ANQGSEA. There are 14 residues in the CDR3. V lost 8 bases and J 3 bases, leaving 18 bases between the germline ends. CDR3 residues: CSPCRGGLTDTQYF. The CDR3 nucleotides are TGCAGCCCGTGTAGGGGGGGTTTAACAGATACGCAGTATTTT.

Ten or more counts support this clone. Additional DNA sequences in this sample encode the identical CDR3. The chain has TRBV4-3 and TRBJ2-7; TRBD2 agrees at 7 bases. There are 15 residues in the CDR3. CDR1 is LGHNA, CDR2 YSLEER, per germline. Trimming took 0 bases from V and 4 from J; bases not matched to a gene: 6. The CDR3 reads CASSQDRAGLYEQYF. The CDR3 coding sequence is TGCGCCAGCAGCCAAGACCGAGCGGGACTGTACGAGCAGTACTTC.

The rearrangement uses TRBV7-6 and TRBJ2-5, with D maybe TRBD2 (7 bases). Germline assignment: CDR1 SGHVS and CDR2 FNYEAQ. The CDR3 is 17 residues long. V dropped 4 bases and J dropped 5 bases, with 23 bases sitting between them. The CDR3 coding sequence is TGTGCCAGCAGCTCCTCTGCCGGGGGGCCTCTTTGGGAGACCCAGTACTTC. It encodes CASSSSAGGPLWETQYF.

The chain joins TRBV5-6 to TRBJ2-2; no clear D. Per germline, CDR1 SGHDT and CDR2 YYEEEE. V lost 0 bases, J lost 4 bases, and 13 bases lay in between. This CDR3 spans 16 amino acids. CDR3 sequence reads: CASSLAQTLSTGELFF. CDR3 bases: TGTGCCAGCAGCTTGGCTCAGACTTTGAGCACCGGGGAGCTGTTTTTT.

The chain has TRBV27 and TRBJ1-5; the match to TRBD1 covers 8 bases. After removal of 6 bases from V and 2 bases from J, the junction contained 3 bases not matched to a gene. The germline V gene has CDR1 MNHEY and CDR2 SMNVEV (reference sequence). CDR3 size: 14 residues. CDR3 sequence (DNA): TGTGCCAGCAGAGGACAGGGAGGCAATCAGCCCCAGCATTTT. This translates into CASRGQGGNQPQHF.

V usage is TRBV19 and J usage is TRBJ2-2; perhaps TRBD2 as D (6 bases). CDR1 is LNHDA, CDR2 SQIVND, per germline (reference sequence). This CDR3 is built from 14 residues. The V end was cut by 8 bases, the J end by 5 bases, with 15 bases between. CDR3 coding DNA: TGTGCCAGTGGAGTGGGCGGAGGGACCGGGGAGCTGTTTTTT. Translation gives CASGVGGGTGELFF.